This T cell receptor beta chain was obtained from a study of blood T cell repertoires in COVID-19. As for the study in general: T cells, B-cell-depleted T cells, or PBMCs provided the cDNA or gDNA that served as material.

CDR1 SGHNT and CDR2 YYREEE come from the germline V gene (reference sequence). The ends were cut back, 4 bases at V and 4 bases at J, with 14 bases in the middle. The CDR3 has 14 residues. Authors' analysis steps: Reference gene primer amplification in the assay estimated nucleated cell counts. Profiling relied on immunoSEQ multiplex PCR, and the TCRdb table lists in-frame clones only, not all of them. V, J and clone size derive from that table, while D and trimming were established from the DNA sequence. The sample consists of approximately 270,000 clones, about 85% of them appearing once. The receptor was isolated from a human donor with COVID-19, enrolled during active disease. The donor label of this sample is uncertain. Sequencing was performed on peripheral blood. The chain couples TRBV5-4 to TRBJ1-2; tentatively, D is TRBD1 (6 bases). The CDR3 is CASSGPTGPYGYTF. CDR3 in DNA: TGTGCCAGCAGCGGACCTACAGGGCCCTATGGCTACACCTTC.